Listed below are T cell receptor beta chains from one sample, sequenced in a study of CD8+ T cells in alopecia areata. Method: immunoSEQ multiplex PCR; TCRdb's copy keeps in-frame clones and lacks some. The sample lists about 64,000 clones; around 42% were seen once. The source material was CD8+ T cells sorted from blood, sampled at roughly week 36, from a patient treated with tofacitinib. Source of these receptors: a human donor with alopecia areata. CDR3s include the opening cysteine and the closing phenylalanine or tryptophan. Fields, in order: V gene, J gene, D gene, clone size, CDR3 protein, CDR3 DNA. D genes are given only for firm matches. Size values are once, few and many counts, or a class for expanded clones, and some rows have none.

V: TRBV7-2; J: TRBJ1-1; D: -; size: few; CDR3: CASSPVVLANTEAFF; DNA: TGTGCCAGCAGCCCAGTGGTATTGGCGAACACTGAAGCTTTCTTT
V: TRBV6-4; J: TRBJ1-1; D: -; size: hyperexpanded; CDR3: CASSDSEYTEAFF; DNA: TGTGCCAGCAGTGACTCGGAGTACACTGAAGCTTTCTTT
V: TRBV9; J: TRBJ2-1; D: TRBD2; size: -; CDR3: CASSDHPGRLNEQFF; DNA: TGTGCCAGCAGTGACCACCCCGGGAGGCTCAATGAGCAGTTCTTC
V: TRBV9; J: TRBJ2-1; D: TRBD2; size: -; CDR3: CASSPAGGPNEQFF; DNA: TGTGCCAGCAGCCCAGCGGGAGGGCCTAATGAGCAGTTCTTC
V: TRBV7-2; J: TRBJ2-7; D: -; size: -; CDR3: CASSPIGNSYEQYF; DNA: TGTGCCAGCAGCCCTATTGGGAACTCCTACGAGCAGTACTTC
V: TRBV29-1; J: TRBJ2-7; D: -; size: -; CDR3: CSGTDSYEQYF; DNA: TGCAGCGGGACGGATTCCTACGAGCAGTACTTC
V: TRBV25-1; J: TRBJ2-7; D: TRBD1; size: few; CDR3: CASSQVALGTGGLGQYF; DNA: TGTGCCAGCAGCCAAGTAGCCCTCGGGACAGGGGGTTTGGGGCAGTACTTC
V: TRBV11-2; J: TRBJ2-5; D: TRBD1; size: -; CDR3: CASSRQAGGAVKTQYF; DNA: TGTGCCAGCAGCCGTCAGGCAGGGGGCGCGGTGAAGACCCAGTACTTC
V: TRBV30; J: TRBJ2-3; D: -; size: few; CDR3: CAWSVQMDTQYF; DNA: TGTGCCTGGAGTGTACAGATGGATACGCAGTATTTT
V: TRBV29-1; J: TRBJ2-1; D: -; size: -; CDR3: CSTQNWGNLEGNEQFF; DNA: TGCAGCACCCAAAACTGGGGAAACCTCGAGGGGAATGAGCAGTTCTTC